Reported below is one TCR beta chain. Trimming took 0 bases from V and 10 from J, leaving 11 bases between them. Looked up from germline, CDR1 is LGHDT and CDR2 is YNNKEL (reference sequence). The CDR3 is 13 residues long. These data originate in a study of blood T cell repertoires in COVID-19. Participant ages covered roughly 18 to 89 years across 24 US areas. Clinical histories supplied by participants themselves formed the basis of cohort assignment. Assay used: immunoSEQ multiplex PCR; TCRdb lists only in-frame clones, some missing. Found here are around 150,000 clones, around 80% of them singletons; the top ten hold around 5%.

This receptor was identified in a man in his 70s who had been exposed to COVID-19. V usage is TRBV3-1 (or the pseudogene TRBV3-2) and J usage is TRBJ2-3, with a tentative D call TRBD2 (5 bases). Material for sequencing was PBMCs or T cells enriched from blood (not recorded which). DNA of the CDR3: TGTGCCAGCAGCCAAGATTCGAGGGCGGCGCAGTATTTT. This encodes CASSQDSRAAQYF.